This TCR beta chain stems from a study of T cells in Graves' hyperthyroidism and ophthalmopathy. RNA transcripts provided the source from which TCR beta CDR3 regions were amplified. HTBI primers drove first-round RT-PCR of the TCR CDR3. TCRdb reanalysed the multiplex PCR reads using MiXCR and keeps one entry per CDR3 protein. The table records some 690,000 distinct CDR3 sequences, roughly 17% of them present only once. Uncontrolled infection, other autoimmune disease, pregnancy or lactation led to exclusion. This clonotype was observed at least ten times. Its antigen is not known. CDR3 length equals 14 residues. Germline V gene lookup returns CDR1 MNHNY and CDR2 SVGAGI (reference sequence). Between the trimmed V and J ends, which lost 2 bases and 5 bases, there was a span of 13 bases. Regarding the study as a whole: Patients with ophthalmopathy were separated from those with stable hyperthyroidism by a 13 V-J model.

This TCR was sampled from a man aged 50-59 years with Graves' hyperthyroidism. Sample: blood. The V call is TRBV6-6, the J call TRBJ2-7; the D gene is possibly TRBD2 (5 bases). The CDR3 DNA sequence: TGTGCCAGCAGTTACGGGCTAGCAAACGACGAGCAGTACTTC. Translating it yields CASSYGLANDEQYF.